The sequence of this T cell receptor beta chain was determined in a study of blood T cell repertoires in COVID-19. Study in general: Acute-phase and convalescent COVID-19 samples originated in the United States, Italy and Spain.

This clone was detected a few times. Here immunoSEQ multiplex PCR was the method, and the copy in TCRdb shows in-frame clones only, minus some. The sample contains approximately 70,000 clones, more than 65% of which appear only once. Germline V CDR1 and CDR2: SQVTM, ANQGSEA. The CDR3 sequence is 11 residues long. The V and J ends lost 4 bases and 5 bases respectively, with 8 bases between them. This clonotype was sampled from a woman in her seventies with acute or convalescent COVID-19. What was sequenced was peripheral blood. This chain links TRBV29-1 with TRBJ2-5, with D possibly TRBD1 on 5 matching bases. The CDR3 DNA follows: TGCAGCGTTGGCAGGGCGGAGACCCAGTACTTC. Encoded protein: CSVGRAETQYF.